This is a list of T cell receptor beta chains from one sample in a study of T cells in localized non-small cell lung cancer. Produced via immunoSEQ multiplex PCR; TCRdb's table is partial and in-frame only. The sample holds 25,000 to 35,000 clones, roughly 91% seen once. The source was peripheral blood, collected before any cancer treatment. The receptors were gathered from a female donor at least 60 years old with stage III squamous cell lung carcinoma. The CDR3 runs from the conserved cysteine through the conserved F or W. D genes are given only for firm matches. Part of the rows lack a size; the others show once, few, many or a class for expanded clones.

D gene: TRBD2
clone size: .
J gene: TRBJ2-1
V gene: TRBV7-2
CDR3 DNA: TGTGCCAGCAGCCTAGTTAGCGGGGGGGCGTATGAGCAGTTCTTC
CDR3 protein: CASSLVSGGAYEQFF

D gene: TRBD1
clone size: .
J gene: TRBJ2-7
V gene: TRBV11-2
CDR3 DNA: TGTGCCAGCAGCCTTAATTTTGGGGCCCCCGGGACAGAGCCCTACGAGCAGTACTTC
CDR3 protein: CASSLNFGAPGTEPYEQYF

D gene: .
clone size: .
J gene: TRBJ2-7
V gene: TRBV5-1
CDR3 DNA: TGCGCCAGCAGCTCTCAGGGTTCCTACGAGCAGTACTTC
CDR3 protein: CASSSQGSYEQYF

D gene: .
clone size: .
J gene: TRBJ2-3
V gene: TRBV28
CDR3 DNA: TGTGCCAGCAGTCCTCGGACTAATAGGGGTGATACGCAGTATTTT
CDR3 protein: CASSPRTNRGDTQYF

D gene: TRBD1
clone size: .
J gene: TRBJ1-2
V gene: TRBV28
CDR3 DNA: TGTGCCAGCAGTTTATTCTCGGGACAGAGCTTCTATGGCTACACCTTC
CDR3 protein: CASSLFSGQSFYGYTF

D gene: TRBD2
clone size: .
J gene: TRBJ2-3
V gene: TRBV6-4
CDR3 DNA: TGTGCCAGCAGTGACCGAGGACTAGCTGATACGCAGTATTTT
CDR3 protein: CASSDRGLADTQYF

D gene: .
clone size: few
J gene: TRBJ1-3
V gene: TRBV6-7
CDR3 DNA: TGTGCCAGCAGTTACTCGAGTCGGAGAAACACCATATATTTT
CDR3 protein: CASSYSSRRNTIYF

D gene: TRBD1
clone size: .
J gene: TRBJ1-3
V gene: TRBV11-2
CDR3 DNA: TGTGCCAGCAGCTTGACAGGGAAAGCTGGAAACACCATATATTTT
CDR3 protein: CASSLTGKAGNTIYF

D gene: .
clone size: .
J gene: TRBJ2-7
V gene: TRBV6-5
CDR3 DNA: TGTGCCAGCAGTTATACGGGGGTCCACGAGCAGTACTTC
CDR3 protein: CASSYTGVHEQYF

D gene: TRBD1
clone size: .
J gene: TRBJ2-5
V gene: TRBV2
CDR3 DNA: TGTGCCAGCAACAAGGACAGGGGCCACCAAGAGACCCAGTACTTC
CDR3 protein: CASNKDRGHQETQYF

D gene: .
clone size: .
J gene: TRBJ2-3
V gene: TRBV9
CDR3 DNA: TGTGCCAGCAGCAGCCGAGACCGGGGCACAGATACGCAGTATTTT
CDR3 protein: CASSSRDRGTDTQYF

D gene: .
clone size: .
J gene: TRBJ1-6
V gene: TRBV5-6
CDR3 DNA: TGTGCCAGCAGCTTGGGGGGGGCGGGTAATTCACCCCTCCACTTT
CDR3 protein: CASSLGGAGNSPLHF

D gene: TRBD2
clone size: .
J gene: TRBJ2-2
V gene: TRBV6-5
CDR3 DNA: TGTGCCAGCAGTTACCCCTCTAGCGGGTCTACCGGGGAGCTGTTTTTT
CDR3 protein: CASSYPSSGSTGELFF

D gene: .
clone size: .
J gene: TRBJ2-5
V gene: TRBV5-1
CDR3 DNA: TGCGCCAGCAGCCCGACGGCGGTTGGGGGAGAGACCCAGTACTTC
CDR3 protein: CASSPTAVGGETQYF

D gene: .
clone size: .
J gene: TRBJ2-3
V gene: TRBV7-8
CDR3 DNA: TGTGCCAGCAGCTTAGCGATTAGAGCCACAGATACGCAGTATTTT
CDR3 protein: CASSLAIRATDTQYF

D gene: TRBD1
clone size: .
J gene: TRBJ2-1
V gene: TRBV5-1
CDR3 DNA: TGCGCCAGCAGCCGGGACAGCTCCTACAATGAGCAGTTCTTC
CDR3 protein: CASSRDSSYNEQFF

D gene: .
clone size: .
J gene: TRBJ2-2
V gene: TRBV7-2
CDR3 DNA: TGTGCCAGCAGCTACCGCACCGGGGAGCTGTTTTTT
CDR3 protein: CASSYRTGELFF

D gene: .
clone size: .
J gene: TRBJ2-7
V gene: TRBV5-1
CDR3 DNA: TGCGCCAGCAGCTCTGCCTACGAGCAGTACTTC
CDR3 protein: CASSSAYEQYF

D gene: .
clone size: few
J gene: TRBJ2-2
V gene: TRBV13
CDR3 DNA: TGTGCCAGCAGGCCGGGACACGCTACCGGGGAGCTGTTTTTT
CDR3 protein: CASRPGHATGELFF

D gene: TRBD2
clone size: once
J gene: TRBJ2-7
V gene: TRBV5-6
CDR3 DNA: TGTGCCAGCAGCTTAGGGCTAGCGGGAGGGTCGGTGCACGAGCAGTACTTC
CDR3 protein: CASSLGLAGGSVHEQYF

D gene: .
clone size: once
J gene: TRBJ2-5
V gene: TRBV19
CDR3 DNA: TGTGCCAGCCGCCGGCCAGGGATGGGGGAGACCCAGTACTTC
CDR3 protein: CASRRPGMGETQYF

D gene: .
clone size: .
J gene: TRBJ2-5
V gene: TRBV4-1
CDR3 DNA: TGCGCCAGCAGCCAGGGCCAGTACCAAGAGACCCAGTACTTC
CDR3 protein: CASSQGQYQETQYF

D gene: TRBD2
clone size: .
J gene: TRBJ2-3
V gene: TRBV6-6
CDR3 DNA: TGTGCCAGCACCCGGGAGGGGGGCGCGGGCACAGATACGCAGTATTTT
CDR3 protein: CASTREGGAGTDTQYF

D gene: TRBD1
clone size: once
J gene: TRBJ1-4
V gene: TRBV7-9
CDR3 DNA: TGTGCCAGCAGCTCGGGACAGGGGAGGGCCCATAGTGAAAAACTGTTTTTT
CDR3 protein: CASSSGQGRAHSEKLFF

D gene: .
clone size: .
J gene: TRBJ2-6
V gene: TRBV7-8
CDR3 DNA: TGTGCCAGCAGCCCAATTGGGGGACCGATTGGTGGGGCCAACGTCCTGACTTTC
CDR3 protein: CASSPIGGPIGGANVLTF

D gene: .
clone size: few
J gene: TRBJ1-1
V gene: TRBV4-3
CDR3 DNA: TGCGCCAGCAGCCAAGAGTACACTAAGAACACTGAAGCTTTCTTT
CDR3 protein: CASSQEYTKNTEAFF

D gene: TRBD1
clone size: .
J gene: TRBJ2-2
V gene: TRBV6-1
CDR3 DNA: TGTGCCAGCAACACGGGACAGGTCAACACCGGGGAGCTGTTTTTT
CDR3 protein: CASNTGQVNTGELFF

D gene: TRBD1
clone size: .
J gene: TRBJ1-2
V gene: TRBV5-1
CDR3 DNA: TGCGCCAGCAGCCTCGAAGGGACAGGACGGTATGGCTACACCTTC
CDR3 protein: CASSLEGTGRYGYTF

D gene: .
clone size: few
J gene: TRBJ2-1
V gene: TRBV6-5
CDR3 DNA: TGTGCCAGCAGTTACCCGGGACGGGACTACAATGAGCAGTTCTTC
CDR3 protein: CASSYPGRDYNEQFF

D gene: .
clone size: .
J gene: TRBJ2-7
V gene: TRBV10-2
CDR3 DNA: TGCGCCAGCAGTGTTCAGGCAGGGAGTTACTACGAGCAGTACTTC
CDR3 protein: CASSVQAGSYYEQYF

D gene: TRBD2
clone size: .
J gene: TRBJ2-3
V gene: TRBV7-2
CDR3 DNA: TGTGCCAGCAGCCTTAGCGGGCCCGCAGATACGCAGTATTTT
CDR3 protein: CASSLSGPADTQYF

D gene: TRBD1
clone size: .
J gene: TRBJ2-1
V gene: TRBV2
CDR3 DNA: TGTGCCAGCAGGGGGACAGGGTACAATGAGCAGTTCTTC
CDR3 protein: CASRGTGYNEQFF

D gene: TRBD2
clone size: .
J gene: TRBJ2-5
V gene: TRBV7-9
CDR3 DNA: TGTGCCAGCAGCTTTCCGACTAGCGGGGGAGAGACCCAGTACTTC
CDR3 protein: CASSFPTSGGETQYF

D gene: .
clone size: .
J gene: TRBJ1-2
V gene: TRBV11-2
CDR3 DNA: TGTGCCAGCAGCTTAGGAGGGTCCCCTACCTTC
CDR3 protein: CASSLGGSPTF

D gene: TRBD1
clone size: .
J gene: TRBJ1-2
V gene: TRBV9
CDR3 DNA: TGTGCCAGCAGCGAAAGCTACCGGGACAGCTATGGCTACACCTTC
CDR3 protein: CASSESYRDSYGYTF

D gene: .
clone size: .
J gene: TRBJ2-5
V gene: TRBV7-9
CDR3 DNA: TGTGCCAGCAGCCCGCGGGACGGTTGGGAGACCCAGTACTTC
CDR3 protein: CASSPRDGWETQYF

D gene: TRBD2
clone size: .
J gene: TRBJ2-7
V gene: TRBV4-1
CDR3 DNA: TGCGCCAGCAGCCAAGATGGGACTAGCGGGGGGGCCCTCTCCGACGAGCAGTACTTC
CDR3 protein: CASSQDGTSGGALSDEQYF

D gene: .
clone size: .
J gene: TRBJ2-7
V gene: TRBV6-5
CDR3 DNA: TGTGCCAGCAGGGTGGGATGGACGGCAGGCGAGCAGTACTTC
CDR3 protein: CASRVGWTAGEQYF

D gene: .
clone size: .
J gene: TRBJ2-2
V gene: TRBV5-6
CDR3 DNA: TGTGCCAGCAGCTTCGTGCAGAGTTGGGGGTCGAACACCGGGGAGCTGTTTTTT
CDR3 protein: CASSFVQSWGSNTGELFF

D gene: TRBD1
clone size: .
J gene: TRBJ1-5
V gene: TRBV5-6
CDR3 DNA: TGTGCCAGCAGCATCCGCCTAGGGGGCGGTAGCAATCAGCCCCAGCATTTT
CDR3 protein: CASSIRLGGGSNQPQHF

D gene: .
clone size: .
J gene: TRBJ2-3
V gene: TRBV5-1
CDR3 DNA: TGCGCCAGCAGCCCACCCGGGGTATCAGATACGCAGTATTTT
CDR3 protein: CASSPPGVSDTQYF

D gene: .
clone size: .
J gene: TRBJ2-5
V gene: TRBV7-2
CDR3 DNA: TGTGCCAGCAGCACTAGACTGCTAGTACCCCAGTACTTC
CDR3 protein: CASSTRLLVPQYF

D gene: .
clone size: .
J gene: TRBJ2-7
V gene: TRBV11-2
CDR3 DNA: TGTGCCAGCAGCTTAACAGGGTTGCGGGAGCAGTACTTC
CDR3 protein: CASSLTGLREQYF

D gene: .
clone size: .
J gene: TRBJ1-4
V gene: TRBV10-3
CDR3 DNA: TGTGCCATCAGTGAGTCTATCGGACTTTCGGATTCAAGGGAAAAACTGTTTTTT
CDR3 protein: CAISESIGLSDSREKLFF

D gene: .
clone size: .
J gene: TRBJ2-7
V gene: TRBV5-4
CDR3 DNA: TGTGCCAGCAGCCAAGCGGGGACAGACCCTGGCGAGCAGTACTTC
CDR3 protein: CASSQAGTDPGEQYF

D gene: TRBD2
clone size: .
J gene: TRBJ2-7
V gene: TRBV7-6
CDR3 DNA: TGTGCCAGCAGCTTAATAAGCGGGAGCTCCGAGCAGTACTTC
CDR3 protein: CASSLISGSSEQYF

D gene: .
clone size: .
J gene: TRBJ2-2
V gene: TRBV4-2
CDR3 DNA: TGTGCCAGCAGCCAAGATCTGGAGGTCACCGGGGAGCTGTTTTTT
CDR3 protein: CASSQDLEVTGELFF

D gene: .
clone size: few
J gene: TRBJ2-3
V gene: TRBV27
CDR3 DNA: TGTGCCAGCAGTTTACCCTCTCGAAGCACAGATACGCAGTATTTT
CDR3 protein: CASSLPSRSTDTQYF

D gene: .
clone size: .
J gene: TRBJ2-7
V gene: TRBV7-9
CDR3 DNA: TGTGCCAGCAGCTCGCCGGACCAATTTTACGAGCAGTACTTC
CDR3 protein: CASSSPDQFYEQYF

D gene: .
clone size: .
J gene: TRBJ2-1
V gene: TRBV5-4
CDR3 DNA: TGTGCCAGCAGCTTGAATAGCTTCTACAATGAGCAGTTCTTC
CDR3 protein: CASSLNSFYNEQFF

D gene: .
clone size: .
J gene: TRBJ1-3
V gene: TRBV4-1
CDR3 DNA: TGCGCCAGCAGCCAAGTCCTCTCTGGAAACACCATATATTTT
CDR3 protein: CASSQVLSGNTIYF

D gene: .
clone size: once
J gene: TRBJ2-1
V gene: TRBV6-6
CDR3 DNA: TGTGCCAGCAGCGCGAGGTACAATGAGCAGTTCTTC
CDR3 protein: CASSARYNEQFF

D gene: TRBD1
clone size: .
J gene: TRBJ2-7
V gene: TRBV5-4
CDR3 DNA: TGTGCCAGCAGCAGGGCAGGGGGCAACTACGAGCAGTACTTC
CDR3 protein: CASSRAGGNYEQYF

D gene: TRBD2
clone size: .
J gene: TRBJ2-7
V gene: TRBV2
CDR3 DNA: TGTGCCAGTGCTAGCGGGCTTACCTACGAGCAGTACTTC
CDR3 protein: CASASGLTYEQYF